These T cell receptor beta chains were read from a single sample in a study of blood T cell repertoires in COVID-19. Method: immunoSEQ multiplex PCR; TCRdb's copy keeps in-frame clones and lacks some. The sample yields around 470,000 clones, 90% seen once. The sample comprised PBMCs or T cells enriched from blood (not recorded which). These receptors were obtained from a man between 18 and 35 years old who had recovered from COVID-19. Both conserved end residues are part of each CDR3. The D gene is left open where the match is weak. Clone size is shown for a subset of rows, as once, few, many or a class of expanded clone.

.,TRBJ2-7,15,TRBD1,TRBV5-1,TGCGCCAGCAGCACACCGGGACAGGGGACCTACGAGCAGTACTTC,CASSTPGQGTYEQYF
.,TRBJ1-5,15,TRBD1,TRBV3-1/TRBV3-2,TGTGCCAGCAGCCAAACGACAGGGCCAAATCAGCCCCAGCATTTT,CASSQTTGPNQPQHF
.,TRBJ2-2,16,TRBD2,TRBV9,TGTGCCAGCAGCCCCCTAAGTGGTAGCGGGGGCGGGGAGCTGTTTTTT,CASSPLSGSGGGELFF
.,TRBJ2-1,15,.,TRBV28,TGTGCCAGCAGTTTAAACAGGAAGTCCTACAATGAGCAGTTCTTC,CASSLNRKSYNEQFF
.,TRBJ1-1,15,.,TRBV11-2,TGTGCCAGCAGAACCCCGAGGGGGGGCAGAACTGAAGCTTTCTTT,CASRTPRGGRTEAFF
.,TRBJ1-5,13,TRBD1,TRBV2,TGTGCCAGCAGTGTGGGACAGAGTCAGCCCCAGCATTTT,CASSVGQSQPQHF
.,TRBJ2-3,15,.,TRBV19,TGTGCCAGTAGTATTCGATGGACACCCACAGATACGCAGTATTTT,CASSIRWTPTDTQYF
.,TRBJ2-5,14,TRBD1,TRBV20-1,TGCAGTGCTAGTAGGACAGGGTGGTCAGAGACCCAGTACTTC,CSASRTGWSETQYF
.,TRBJ1-6,12,.,TRBV6-1,TGTGCCAGCAGTGAAAGACTATCACCCCTCCACTTT,CASSERLSPLHF
.,TRBJ1-1,15,TRBD1,TRBV4-1,TGCGCCAGCAGCCAAGGGAGACAGGGCTACACTGAAGCTTTCTTT,CASSQGRQGYTEAFF
.,TRBJ1-5,14,TRBD1,TRBV30,TGTGCCTGGAGCTCGGGACAGGGAAGTCAGCCCCAGCATTTT,CAWSSGQGSQPQHF
.,TRBJ2-1,14,.,TRBV7-2,TGTGCCAGCAGCTTGGCTAGCTCTTCCAATGAGCAGTTCTTC,CASSLASSSNEQFF
.,TRBJ2-2,15,TRBD1,TRBV4-1,TGCGCCAGCAGCAAGGGACCCAGGGGGACCGGGGAGCTGTTTTTT,CASSKGPRGTGELFF
.,TRBJ2-1,15,.,TRBV10-1,TGCGCCAGCAGTGGTACTAGCAAGCCTTACAATGAGCAGTTCTTC,CASSGTSKPYNEQFF
.,TRBJ2-2,12,.,TRBV6-5,TGTGCCAGCAGTTCAGGGCTCGGGGAGCTGTTTTTT,CASSSGLGELFF
.,TRBJ1-1,15,.,TRBV3-1/TRBV3-2,TGTGCCAGCAGCCAGGAAGGACAGCTAAACACTGAAGCTTTCTTT,CASSQEGQLNTEAFF
.,TRBJ1-4,15,.,TRBV3-1/TRBV3-2,TGTGCCAGCAGCCAAACAGGGCGCACTAATGAAAAACTGTTTTTT,CASSQTGRTNEKLFF
.,TRBJ1-1,15,TRBD1,TRBV3-1/TRBV3-2,TGTGCCAGCAGCCCCCGTAGGACAGGGGGCTTAGGAGCTTTCTTT,CASSPRRTGGLGAFF
.,TRBJ2-2,14,.,TRBV9,TGTGCCAGCAGCGACTATGGGAACACCGGGGAGCTGTTTTTT,CASSDYGNTGELFF
.,TRBJ2-1,15,TRBD1,TRBV6-5,TGTGCCGGAGGACAGGGGGGCGTCGGCTACAATGAGCAGTTCTTC,CAGGQGGVGYNEQFF
.,TRBJ1-1,16,.,TRBV13,TGTGCCAGCAGCCGCGGGACCCCCGGGAAGAACACTGAAGCTTTCTTT,CASSRGTPGKNTEAFF
.,TRBJ2-3,15,TRBD1,TRBV24-1,TGTGCCACCAGTGCCTGGACAGGGGACACAGATACGCAGTATTTT,CATSAWTGDTDTQYF
.,TRBJ2-5,14,TRBD2,TRBV2,TGTGCCAGCAGGGGACTAGTTGTAATAGAGACCCAGTACTTC,CASRGLVVIETQYF
few,TRBJ2-3,12,.,TRBV10-1,TGCGCCAGCAGTCAGACTACAGATACGCAGTATTTT,CASSQTTDTQYF
.,TRBJ2-2,16,TRBD1,TRBV19,TGTGCCAGTAAGGGGACAGGGATTTTGAATCCCGGGGAGCTGTTTTTT,CASKGTGILNPGELFF
.,TRBJ1-1,14,.,TRBV24-1,TGTGCCACCAGTGATCGGGTCTTGAACACTGAAGCTTTCTTT,CATSDRVLNTEAFF
.,TRBJ2-7,13,TRBD1,TRBV12-3/TRBV12-4,TGTGCCAGCCAGGACAGGGCGCGGTACGAGCAGTACTTC,CASQDRARYEQYF
.,TRBJ1-1,14,.,TRBV9,TGTGCCAGCAGCGTAGGGCAGGGTGGCACTGAAGCTTTCTTT,CASSVGQGGTEAFF
.,TRBJ2-1,21,.,TRBV18,TGTGCCAGCTATCCATCTTACGGTTACGTGAGGGAATCCGGCTCCTACAATGAGCAGTTCTTC,CASYPSYGYVRESGSYNEQFF
.,TRBJ1-6,15,TRBD1,TRBV19,TGTGCCAGTAGGCCAACGACAGGGTCTAATTCACCCCTCCACTTT,CASRPTTGSNSPLHF
few,TRBJ1-5,12,.,TRBV19,TGTGCCAGTAGCCAGGGTAATCAGCCCCAGCATTTT,CASSQGNQPQHF
.,TRBJ2-1,14,TRBD2,TRBV6-5,TGTGCCAGCACGACTAGCGGGGGGCCTAATGAGCAGTTCTTC,CASTTSGGPNEQFF
.,TRBJ1-1,14,TRBD1,TRBV2,TGTGCCAGCAGCCTTAGGGGGCCTGACACTGAAGCTTTCTTT,CASSLRGPDTEAFF
.,TRBJ1-2,15,TRBD1,TRBV2,TGTGCCAGCATCCTAAACGAAGGGGGCCCCTATGGCTACACCTTC,CASILNEGGPYGYTF
.,TRBJ1-5,13,.,TRBV30,TGTGCCTGGAGTGCCACGGGCAATCAGCCCCAGCATTTT,CAWSATGNQPQHF
.,TRBJ2-7,13,.,TRBV10-1,TGCGCCAGCAGTGAGATGGCAGACTACGAGCAGTACTTC,CASSEMADYEQYF
.,TRBJ1-5,14,.,TRBV2,TGTGCCAGCAGTGAAGCCCAAAAACAGGGGCCCCAGCATTTT,CASSEAQKQGPQHF
.,TRBJ2-2,15,.,TRBV7-3,TGTGCCAGCAGCTCTCGCCCGAGAGGTACCGGGGAGCTGTTTTTT,CASSSRPRGTGELFF
.,TRBJ1-1,15,TRBD1,TRBV5-4,TGTGCCAGCAGCTTAGGTCATCAGGGGGCGGCTGAAGCTTTCTTT,CASSLGHQGAAEAFF
.,TRBJ1-2,13,.,TRBV18,TGTGCCAGCTCACCGGAGAGGTACGCTGGCTACACCTTC,CASSPERYAGYTF
.,TRBJ2-3,17,TRBD2,TRBV19,TGTGCCAGTTCGACTAGCGGGAGGAAGGGTGGCACAGATACGCAGTATTTT,CASSTSGRKGGTDTQYF
.,TRBJ1-4,15,.,TRBV5-1,TGCGCCAGCAGCTTGGGTTCCTCTGTCAATGAAAAACTGTTTTTT,CASSLGSSVNEKLFF
.,TRBJ1-1,16,.,TRBV21-1,TGTGCCAGCAGCCCGACGGGAGGTAATCGCGACACTGAAGCTTTCTTT,CASSPTGGNRDTEAFF
.,TRBJ1-2,13,TRBD1,TRBV12-3/TRBV12-4,TGTGCCAGCAGTGCCACAGGGGTGGAGGGCTACACCTTC,CASSATGVEGYTF
.,TRBJ2-3,16,TRBD2,TRBV5-1,TGCGCCAGCAGCTGGACTAGCGGGGAGCACACAGATACGCAGTATTTT,CASSWTSGEHTDTQYF
few,TRBJ1-4,15,.,TRBV10-1,TGCGCCAGCAGTGAGGGGGACTACTATGATGGAAAACTGTTTTTT,CASSEGDYYDGKLFF
.,TRBJ2-3,13,TRBD2,TRBV25-1,TGTGCCACTGGACTAGCGGGAGGTGATACGCAGTATTTT,CATGLAGGDTQYF
.,TRBJ1-2,14,.,TRBV7-9,TGTGCCAGCAGCTTGGGGACACCCCAAGGGGGCTACACCTTC,CASSLGTPQGGYTF
.,TRBJ1-2,13,.,TRBV28,TGTGCCAGCAGTCCGACACTTAGCTATGGCTACACCTTC,CASSPTLSYGYTF
.,TRBJ2-1,19,TRBD2,TRBV3-1/TRBV3-2,TGTGCCAGCAGCCAGACCCCCAGGGCTAGCGGGAGATCCTACAATGAGCAGTTCTTC,CASSQTPRASGRSYNEQFF